The rows below give T cell receptor beta chains drawn from one sample of a study of blood T cell repertoires in COVID-19. The assay was immunoSEQ multiplex PCR, and TCRdb's table has in-frame clones only and misses some. Counted here are some 250,000 clones, 75% to 90% occurring once; the ten biggest clones make up around 11%. Sequencing was done on a sample of peripheral blood. The receptors were gathered from a woman aged 60-75 years with active or convalescent COVID-19. Each CDR3 is given with its conserved first and last residue. A D gene is named only where the DNA matches it firmly. The size of a clone is reported for some rows only, either as once, few or many, or as a class for expanded clones.

j_gene,d_gene,v_gene,abundance,CDR3aa,CDR3nt
TRBJ1-4,-,TRBV7-8,once,CASSLEGQVNEKLFF,TGTGCCAGCAGCTTAGAGGGGCAGGTTAATGAAAAACTGTTTTTT
TRBJ2-7,TRBD2,TRBV12-3/TRBV12-4,few,CASSFTGGDEQYF,TGTGCCAGCAGTTTCACGGGGGGGGACGAGCAGTACTTC
TRBJ1-1,-,TRBV10-3,few,CAISELGGDTEAFF,TGTGCCATCAGTGAGTTGGGGGGGGACACTGAAGCTTTCTTT
TRBJ2-1,TRBD2,TRBV5-6,-,CASSFSYGGANEQFF,TGTGCCAGCAGCTTTAGTTACGGGGGGGCCAATGAGCAGTTCTTC
TRBJ1-1,-,TRBV11-2,-,CASSSQAGALNTEAFF,TGTGCCAGCAGCTCCCAAGCAGGGGCCCTTAACACTGAAGCTTTCTTT
TRBJ2-1,-,TRBV12-3/TRBV12-4,-,CASSLAQEQFF,TGTGCCAGCAGTTTAGCCCAAGAGCAGTTCTTC
TRBJ2-2,-,TRBV11-2,-,CASSLDLIPTGELFF,TGTGCCAGCAGCTTAGATCTAATCCCCACCGGGGAGCTGTTTTTT
TRBJ2-1,TRBD1,TRBV5-1,-,CASSLVQGDYNEQFF,TGCGCCAGCAGCTTGGTACAGGGGGACTACAATGAGCAGTTCTTC
TRBJ1-1,TRBD1,TRBV4-1,-,CASSQDQTGDTEAFF,TGCGCCAGCAGCCAAGACCAGACAGGGGACACTGAAGCTTTCTTT
TRBJ2-1,-,TRBV9,-,CASSIPGLYNEQFF,TGTGCCAGCAGCATCCCGGGACTTTACAATGAGCAGTTCTTC
TRBJ1-1,-,TRBV4-1,-,CASSQGAGMAEAFF,TGCGCCAGCAGCCAAGGGGCAGGGATGGCTGAAGCTTTCTTT
TRBJ1-5,-,TRBV7-8,few,CASSLAPAGVFSNQPQHF,TGTGCCAGCAGCTTAGCCCCGGCAGGGGTCTTTAGCAATCAGCCCCAGCATTTT
TRBJ1-1,-,TRBV14,-,CASTELGAPANTEAFF,TGTGCCAGCACCGAACTGGGAGCCCCAGCGAACACTGAAGCTTTCTTT
TRBJ1-2,-,TRBV6-1,-,CASSERGSYGYTF,TGTGCCAGCAGTGAACGCGGTTCCTATGGCTACACCTTC
TRBJ1-1,-,TRBV30,-,CAWSVGGVGNTEAFF,TGTGCCTGGAGTGTGGGAGGGGTTGGGAACACTGAAGCTTTCTTT
TRBJ2-7,-,TRBV6-5,-,CASSTVISYEQYF,TGTGCCAGCAGCACAGTTATCTCCTACGAGCAGTACTTC
TRBJ1-6,-,TRBV4-3,-,CASSQAEGDYNSPLHF,TGCGCCAGCAGCCAAGCAGAGGGGGATTATAATTCACCCCTCCACTTT
TRBJ2-3,TRBD2,TRBV6-5,once,CASNPGTSGSRAQYF,TGTGCCAGCAATCCCGGGACTAGCGGCTCCAGGGCGCAGTATTTT
TRBJ2-1,TRBD2,TRBV2,-,CASRETSGGANFYEQFF,TGTGCCAGCAGGGAGACTAGCGGGGGGGCCAATTTCTATGAGCAGTTCTTC
TRBJ2-2,-,TRBV11-2,-,CASSANVGDGELFF,TGTGCCAGCAGCGCGAATGTAGGGGACGGGGAGCTGTTTTTT
TRBJ1-2,-,TRBV10-3,-,CAISEQGQFDYGYTF,TGTGCCATCAGTGAGCAAGGACAGTTTGACTATGGCTACACCTTC
TRBJ2-4,TRBD2,TRBV27,-,CASSTRTSSQYF,TGTGCCAGCAGTACCCGGACTAGTAGTCAGTACTTC
TRBJ2-7,-,TRBV18,-,CASSPISLREQYF,TGTGCCAGCTCACCAATTAGTCTACGAGAGCAGTACTTC
TRBJ2-3,-,TRBV30,-,CAWSVSPDTQYF,TGTGCCTGGAGTGTTAGTCCAGATACGCAGTATTTT
TRBJ2-7,TRBD1,TRBV27,-,CASRRASGDSSYEQYF,TGTGCCAGCAGAAGAGCGTCCGGGGACAGCTCCTACGAGCAGTACTTC
TRBJ1-1,-,TRBV5-1,-,CASSRQGSTEAFF,TGCGCCAGCAGCCGCCAGGGTTCCACTGAAGCTTTCTTT
TRBJ1-4,-,TRBV19,-,CASSPSGGIGEKLFF,TGTGCCAGTAGTCCCTCCGGGGGGATCGGTGAAAAACTGTTTTTT
TRBJ1-2,TRBD1,TRBV15,-,CATSRDPSPMTGGDYGYTF,TGTGCCACCAGCAGAGATCCATCCCCGATGACAGGGGGCGACTATGGCTACACCTTC
TRBJ2-3,TRBD2,TRBV5-4,-,CASSLKGLAGFTDTQYF,TGTGCCAGCAGCTTGAAGGGACTAGCGGGTTTCACAGATACGCAGTATTTT
TRBJ1-5,-,TRBV6-1,-,CASSETPTGPQHF,TGTGCCAGCAGTGAAACCCCGACAGGGCCCCAGCATTTT
TRBJ2-5,-,TRBV27,-,CASLVRAQETQYF,TGTGCCAGCCTCGTGAGGGCCCAAGAGACCCAGTACTTC
TRBJ1-5,TRBD1,TRBV11-2,once,CASSREGAQPQHF,TGTGCCAGCAGCCGCGAGGGGGCGCAACCCCAGCATTTT
TRBJ1-5,-,TRBV4-1,-,CASSQGLGRQPQHF,TGCGCCAGCAGCCAAGGGTTGGGGCGGCAGCCCCAGCATTTT
TRBJ1-2,-,TRBV20-1,-,CSARDRGGYTF,TGCAGTGCTAGAGACAGGGGTGGCTACACCTTC
TRBJ1-1,TRBD1,TRBV30,-,CAWRTGPTRAFF,TGTGCCTGGAGGACAGGGCCGACTCGAGCTTTCTTT
TRBJ2-7,TRBD2,TRBV10-2,-,CASSTLAGGSYEQYF,TGCGCCAGCAGTACCTTAGCGGGGGGATCCTACGAGCAGTACTTC
TRBJ1-1,-,TRBV9,-,CASSVDLQGGTEAFF,TGTGCCAGCAGCGTAGATTTGCAGGGTGGGACTGAAGCTTTCTTT
TRBJ2-7,-,TRBV4-1,few,CASSPRGGYEQYF,TGCGCCAGCAGCCCTCGAGGGGGCTACGAGCAGTACTTC
TRBJ1-1,TRBD1,TRBV7-3,-,CASSRRTGVNKIMNTEAFF,TGTGCCAGCAGCAGACGGACAGGGGTAAATAAGATTATGAACACTGAAGCTTTCTTT
TRBJ1-2,-,TRBV30,-,CAWSVGGKYGYTF,TGTGCCTGGAGTGTTGGAGGGAAGTATGGCTACACCTTC
TRBJ2-7,TRBD2,TRBV3-1/TRBV3-2,-,CASSHALSGGASYEQYF,TGTGCCAGCAGCCACGCCCTTAGCGGGGGGGCTTCCTACGAGCAGTACTTC
TRBJ2-1,-,TRBV20-1,-,CSALDSNEQFF,TGCAGTGCTCTCGACAGCAATGAGCAGTTCTTC
TRBJ1-2,TRBD1,TRBV19,-,CASSPGTGEYYGYTF,TGTGCCAGTAGTCCCGGGACAGGGGAATACTATGGCTACACCTTC
TRBJ1-6,-,TRBV19,-,CASSPQTRLNSPLHF,TGTGCCAGTAGTCCCCAGACAAGGCTCAATTCACCCCTCCACTTT
TRBJ2-5,TRBD2,TRBV2,-,CASRERAIGTSGGETQYF,TGTGCCAGCAGAGAACGGGCTATCGGGACTAGCGGGGGTGAGACCCAGTACTTC
TRBJ2-1,-,TRBV7-9,-,CASTHYLSYNEQFF,TGTGCCAGCACCCACTACCTTTCTTACAATGAGCAGTTCTTC
TRBJ1-2,-,TRBV19,-,CASRTDSGYTF,TGTGCCAGTAGGACGGACAGTGGCTACACCTTC
TRBJ2-7,TRBD2,TRBV9,many,CASSAGSLRGGYEQYF,TGTGCCAGCAGCGCGGGAAGTCTGCGGGGGGGCTACGAGCAGTACTTC
TRBJ1-3,TRBD1,TRBV7-9,-,CASSSTRGPSSGNTIYF,TGTGCCAGCAGCTCCACTAGGGGGCCGAGCTCTGGAAACACCATATATTTT
TRBJ1-2,-,TRBV7-2,-,CASSSMGGFYGYTF,TGTGCCAGCAGCTCAATGGGGGGGTTTTATGGCTACACCTTC